This T cell receptor (beta chain) originates from a study of blood T cell repertoires in COVID-19. The overall study: From T cells, B-cell-depleted T cells, or PBMCs came the material, which was cDNA or gDNA.

Per the original data handling: Amplification of reference gene primers provided the estimated nucleated cell counts. Data came from immunoSEQ multiplex PCR; TCRdb stores just in-frame clones and leaves some out. V and J calls plus clone size are reproduced from that table; the DNA served to infer D and trimming. The sample holds approximately 250,000 clones, approximately 84% seen once. CDR1 and CDR2 from the germline V gene are SGHTS and YDEGEE. CDR3 length: 19 amino acids. The V gene lost 4 bases and the J gene lost 0 bases, with 23 bases spanning the gap. The source of this sequence is a human donor in a cohort sampled during active COVID-19. The rearrangement uses TRBV5-8 and TRBJ2-4; D remains unclear. Material for sequencing was peripheral blood. CDR3 in amino acids: CASSPSRSRVTLAKNIQYF. In DNA form, the CDR3 reads TGTGCCAGCAGCCCATCCCGAAGCCGGGTGACCTTAGCCAAAAACATTCAGTACTTC. Full variable domain (missing parts from reference TRBV5-8 and TRBJ2-4): EAGVTQSPTHLIKTRGQQATLRCSPISGHTSVYWYQQALGLGLQFLLWYDEGEERNRGNFPPRFSGRQFPNYSSELNVNALELEDSALYLCASSPSRSRVTLAKNIQYFGAGTRLSVL.